This T cell receptor beta chain was documented in a study of blood T cell repertoires in COVID-19. Study as a whole: Both acute and convalescent COVID-19 samples were obtained from the United States, Italy and Spain. Sample material is recorded as cDNA or gDNA derived from T cells, B-cell-depleted T cells, or PBMCs.

V lost 5 bases and J lost 9; bases outside the gene matches: 5. Germline CDR1 reads WNHNN; CDR2 reads SYGVQD (reference sequence). The CDR3 totals 13 residues. Source study methods: Amplification from reference gene primers served as the basis for estimated nucleated cell counts. Sequenced by immunoSEQ multiplex PCR; TCRdb stores in-frame clones only, minus some. The D gene and trimming were derived from the DNA, and the V and J assignments and clone size from that table. In the table there are approximately 230,000 clones, roughly nine tenths of which are singletons. V and J are TRBV10-1 and TRBJ1-5; 9 nucleotides match TRBD1. The sequenced material came from peripheral blood. The receptor comes from a man younger than 35 with active or convalescent COVID-19. The CDR3: CASSSDRGGPQHF. CDR3 nucleotide sequence: TGCGCCAGCAGTTCGGACAGGGGTGGGCCCCAGCATTTT.